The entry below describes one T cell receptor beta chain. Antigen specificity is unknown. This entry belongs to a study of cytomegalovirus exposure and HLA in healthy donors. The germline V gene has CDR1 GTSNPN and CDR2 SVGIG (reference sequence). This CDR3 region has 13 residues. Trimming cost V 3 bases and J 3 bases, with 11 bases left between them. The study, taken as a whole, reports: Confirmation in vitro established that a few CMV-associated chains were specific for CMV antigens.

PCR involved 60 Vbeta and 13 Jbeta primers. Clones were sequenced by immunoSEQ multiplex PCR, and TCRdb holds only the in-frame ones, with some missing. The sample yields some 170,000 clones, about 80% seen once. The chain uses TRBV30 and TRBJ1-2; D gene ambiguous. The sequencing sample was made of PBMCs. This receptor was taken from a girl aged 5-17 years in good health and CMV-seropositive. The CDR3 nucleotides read TGTGCCTGGAGGCTGGGGAGGGACTATGGCTACACCTTC. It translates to CAWRLGRDYGYTF.